This entry lists 27 T cell receptor beta chains sequenced from one sample in a study of radiotherapy plus CTLA-4 blockade in lung cancer (dated by TCRdb to 2016 to 2018). Library preparation used the immunoSEQ multiplex PCR assay. TCRdb retrieved this table from immuneACCESS and kept in-frame rearrangements only. Not all clones are present; in checked studies, unresolved V genes account for under half, and no reason is known for the remainder. The sample table records 35,000 to 40,000 clones; roughly 85% of these occur just once. Jointly, the top ten make up 5.8% of the sample. The material was peripheral blood, obtained from a patient treated with radiotherapy plus ipilimumab. These receptors were taken from a human donor with non-small cell lung cancer who had stable disease on radiotherapy plus ipilimumab.

The V gene is TRBV5-4, the J gene TRBJ1-3, with D possibly TRBD1 on 5 matching bases. The V gene's germline CDR1 is SGHNT and CDR2 YYREEE (reference sequence). The V and J ends lost 1 base and 0 bases respectively, with 8 bases between them. CDR3 length equals 15 residues. CDR3 protein: CASSLKGNSGNTIYF. Here the CDR3 DNA reads TGTGCCAGCAGCTTGAAGGGGAACTCTGGAAACACCATATATTTT.

The chain links TRBV7-9 to TRBJ2-3; 9 bases map to TRBD1. Germline trimming cut 5 bases from V and 0 bases from J; bases unmatched to any gene: 9. CDR1 and CDR2 from the germline V gene are SEHNR and FQNEAQ (reference sequence). The CDR3 totals 17 residues. The chain's CDR3 is CASSRRGQGSSTDTQYF. CDR3 in DNA: TGTGCCAGCAGCAGGCGGGGACAGGGTTCTAGCACAGATACGCAGTATTTT.

The rearrangement joins TRBV6-1 to TRBJ1-2; 7 bases align to TRBD1. J was trimmed by 4 bases and V by 8 bases; bases with no gene match: 7. Per the germline V gene, CDR1 is MNHNS and CDR2 is SASEGT. CDR3 length: 13 amino acids. The CDR3 spells CASQKGQIYGYTF. CDR3 DNA: TGTGCCAGCCAAAAGGGACAGATCTATGGCTACACCTTC.

This CDR3 is CASSPGGRGNEQFF. The CDR3 bases are TGTGCCAGCAGCCCGGGGGGCCGGGGAAATGAGCAGTTCTTC. The chain couples TRBV5-6 to TRBJ2-1; D possibly corresponds to TRBD2 (7 bases). In germline, CDR1 is SGHDT, CDR2 YYEEEE. There are 14 residues in the CDR3. V lost 4 bases and J 7 bases, leaving 15 bases between the germline ends. Combining the CDR3 with reference TRBV5-6 and TRBJ2-1 gives the whole variable domain DAGVTQSPTHLIKTRGQQVTLRCSPKSGHDTVSWYQQALGQGPQFIFQYYEEEERQRGNFPDRFSGHQFPNYSSELNVNALLLGDSALYLCASSPGGRGNEQFFGPGTRLTVL.

The chain is built from TRBV11-2 and TRBJ2-3, with D uncertain. This CDR3 contains 12 residues. The V and J ends lost 1 base and 5 bases respectively, with 4 bases between them. Germline V gene lookup returns CDR1 SGHAT and CDR2 FQNNGV. The CDR3 coding sequence is TGTGCCAGCAGCTTAGGTAGAGATACGCAGTATTTT. Amino acids: CASSLGRDTQYF.

J is TRBJ2-7 and V is TRBV13, with a tentative D call TRBD1 (6 bases). Trimming removed 6 bases from V and 0 bases from J, with 9 bases in between. This CDR3 spans 13 amino acids. The germline CDR1 and CDR2 sequences are PRHDT and FYEKMQ (reference sequence). CDR3 in amino acids: CASRKGGSYEQYF. The CDR3 coding sequence is TGTGCCAGCAGAAAAGGGGGCTCCTACGAGCAGTACTTC.

This clone was detected only a few times. Here the CDR3 DNA reads TGCAGCGTTTGGGCAGGGGGCACTGAAGCTTTCTTT. Protein: CSVWAGGTEAFF. V gene TRBV29-1 combines with J gene TRBJ1-1; 7 nucleotides match TRBD1. This CDR3 spans 12 amino acids. The V segment lost 5 bases and the J segment 4 bases; nucleotides outside the gene matches: 4. Germline CDR1 SQVTM, CDR2 ANQGSEA.

This chain joins TRBV4-2 and TRBJ1-2, with TRBD1 matching over 7 bases. The CDR3 loop spans 14 amino acids. The J segment lost 0 bases and the V segment lost 8 bases, leaving 6 bases of the junction unmatched. Germline loops: CDR1 LGHNA, CDR2 YNFKEQ. CDR3 nucleotides: TGTGCCAGCGGTGCGACAGGGCCTAACTATGGCTACACCTTC. Its translation is CASGATGPNYGYTF.

The chain carries TRBV7-9 and TRBJ2-5; 7 bases fit TRBD1. Germline CDR1 SEHNR, CDR2 FQNEAQ (reference sequence). The CDR3 runs to 15 residues. Trimming took 7 bases from V and 2 from J; bases not matched to a gene: 10. The CDR3, as DNA: TGTGCCAGCACGCCAATCGGGACAGCGCAAGAGACCCAGTACTTC. Translating gives CASTPIGTAQETQYF.

This clone has a handful of counts. The V gene is TRBV2, the J gene TRBJ2-5; D remains unclear. The end of the DNA is better explained by TRBJ2-7, so the J call may be wrong. The CDR3 loop spans 11 amino acids. From germline, CDR1 is SNHLY and CDR2 FYNNEI. CDR3 loop: CASSARIEQYF. The CDR3 bases are TGTGCCAGCAGCGCCAGGATCGAGCAGTACTTC.

V and J are TRBV6-5 and TRBJ2-7, with no clear D. Per the germline V gene, CDR1 is MNHEY and CDR2 is SVGAGI. The CDR3 spans 14 residues. V lost 4 bases, J lost 1 base, and 11 bases lay in between. The chain's CDR3 is CASSSQTESYEQYF. The CDR3 nucleotides read TGTGCCAGCAGTTCCCAGACGGAGTCCTACGAGCAGTACTTC.

This chain uses TRBV5-5 with TRBJ2-2; tentative D call: TRBD1 (5 bases). The ends were cut back, 6 bases at V and 1 base at J, with 13 bases in the middle. CDR1 SGHKS and CDR2 YYEKEE come from the germline V gene (reference sequence). This CDR3 is built from 15 residues. CDR3 sequence reads: CASTIRGGNTGELFF. The CDR3 nucleotides read TGTGCCAGCACTATTAGGGGCGGGAACACCGGGGAGCTGTTTTTT. Full variable domain (remainder filled in from reference TRBV5-5 and TRBJ2-2): DAGVTQSPTHLIKTRGQQVTLRCSPISGHKSVSWYQQVLGQGPQFIFQYYEKEERGRGNFPDRFSARQFPNYSSELNVNALLLGDSALYLCASTIRGGNTGELFFGEGSRLTVL.

This clone was recorded a few times. The chain joins TRBV30 to TRBJ1-1; TRBD1 might be the D (6 bases). With 1 base removed from V and 1 base from J, the gap between germline ends came to 13 bases. Germline-derived CDR1 and CDR2 are GTSNPN and SVGIG (reference sequence). This CDR3 has 15 amino acids. As DNA, the CDR3 is TGTGCCTGGAGTGCCTGGGGGGGGCCGAACACTGAAGCTTTCTTT. Its translation: CAWSAWGGPNTEAFF.

The chain couples TRBV28 to TRBJ2-1; 11 bases are shared with TRBD2. The CDR3 extends over 16 amino acids. The germline CDR1 and CDR2 sequences are MDHEN and SYDVKM. V lost 1 base and J lost 8; bases outside the gene matches: 7. Written as DNA, the CDR3 is TGTGCCAGCAGTTTATACGGGACTAGCGGAAGCTATGAGCAGTTCTTC. Its translation is CASSLYGTSGSYEQFF.

The J gene is TRBJ1-3, the V gene TRBV4-1; D is unresolved. V was clipped by 4 bases and J by 4 bases, with 5 bases between them. Germline V CDR1 and CDR2: MGHRA, YSYEKL. This CDR3 is 12 amino acids long. The CDR3 nucleotides are TGCGCCAGCAGCCGCGCGGGAAACACCATATATTTT. Translated, it gives CASSRAGNTIYF.

The J gene is TRBJ2-3, the V gene TRBV4-3; D may be TRBD2 (6 bases). The length of the CDR3 is 15 residues. V was cut by 3 bases and J by 2 bases, with 12 bases left in between. Germline values: CDR1 LGHNA, CDR2 YSLEER. In nucleotides, the CDR3 is TGCGCCAGCAGCCAGAACACGGGGGTCACAGATACGCAGTATTTT. This sequence encodes CASSQNTGVTDTQYF.

A single count supports this clone. V is TRBV7-6 and J is TRBJ2-1; 11 nucleotides align to TRBD2. The CDR3 has 16 amino acids. Germline-derived CDR1 and CDR2 are SGHVS and FNYEAQ. Trimming took 5 bases from V and 8 from J; bases not matched to a gene: 11. CDR3 in amino acids: CASSLRIAGGPDEQFF. Written as DNA, the CDR3 is TGTGCCAGCAGCCTGAGGATAGCGGGAGGGCCAGATGAGCAGTTCTTC. The whole variable domain, filled in from reference TRBV7-6 and TRBJ2-1, reads GAGVSQSPRYKVTKRGQDVALRCDPISGHVSLYWYRQALGQGPEFLTYFNYEAQQDKSGLPNDRFSAERPEGSISTLTIQRTEQRDSAMYRCASSLRIAGGPDEQFFGPGTRLTVL.

The V gene is TRBV21-1, the J gene TRBJ1-2; the table names TRBD1, a call not compared with the DNA. TRBV21-1 is noted as a pseudogene. The CDR3 loop spans 17 amino acids. This chain's CDR3 is CASSNIYNRGRTYGYTF. CDR3 nucleotide sequence: TGTGCCAGCAGCAATATATACAACAGGGGGCGCACCTATGGCTACACCTTC.

Only one count was recorded for this clone. CDR3 residues: CASSLASGSPKRSYGYTF. The CDR3 DNA is TGTGCCAGCAGCTTAGCTTCGGGTTCCCCCAAAAGGAGCTATGGCTACACCTTC. The V gene is TRBV7-9, the J gene TRBJ1-2; D gene uncertain. The CDR3 extends over 18 amino acids. Germline CDR1 reads SEHNR; CDR2 reads FQNEAQ (reference sequence). V lost 0 bases and J 4 bases, leaving 21 bases between the germline ends.

The chain joins TRBV19 to TRBJ1-5, with TRBD1 identical over 9 bases. The germline V gene encodes CDR1 LNHDA and CDR2 SQIVND (reference sequence). CDR3 length: 18 amino acids. V was clipped by 4 bases and J by 0 bases; unmatched bases: 10. In DNA form, the CDR3 reads TGTGCCAGTAGTACCACCGACAGGGGGGTAGATAGCAATCAGCCCCAGCATTTT. Translation: CASSTTDRGVDSNQPQHF.

The chain combines TRBV5-8 with TRBJ1-2; 8 bases match TRBD1. The V and J ends lost 4 bases and 3 bases, in that order; junction bases with no gene match: 2. In germline, CDR1 is SGHTS, CDR2 YDEGEE. The CDR3 sequence is 13 residues long. CDR3: CASSPGQDYGYTF. The CDR3 bases are TGTGCCAGCAGCCCGGGACAGGACTATGGCTACACCTTC. The complete variable domain, with remaining parts taken from reference TRBV5-8 and TRBJ1-2, reads EAGVTQSPTHLIKTRGQQATLRCSPISGHTSVYWYQQALGLGLQFLLWYDEGEERNRGNFPPRFSGRQFPNYSSELNVNALELEDSALYLCASSPGQDYGYTFGSGTRLTVV.

This clone was observed once. This sequence joins TRBV27 and TRBJ2-7; D remains unclear. The CDR3 extends over 13 amino acids. V dropped 4 bases and J dropped 3 bases, with 10 bases sitting between them. From germline, CDR1 is MNHEY and CDR2 SMNVEV (reference sequence). DNA of the CDR3: TGTGCCAGCAGTTACGCCTCGGGCTACGAGCAGTACTTC. It translates to CASSYASGYEQYF.

This clone was detected only a few times. The chain couples TRBV10-2 to TRBJ2-7, with TRBD1 matching 7 bases. The V segment lost 7 bases and the J segment 3 bases; nucleotides outside the gene matches: 9. Germline CDR1 reads WSHSY; CDR2 reads SAAADI. The CDR3 is made up of 14 amino acids. CDR3 sequence: CASTSTTGFYEQYF. CDR3 in DNA: TGCGCCAGCACTAGTACGACAGGGTTCTACGAGCAGTACTTC.

The chain links TRBV30 to TRBJ2-5; D gene ambiguous. This CDR3 has 15 amino acids. Germline CDR1 and CDR2: GTSNPN and SVGIG (reference sequence). Trimming took 5 bases from V and 1 from J, leaving 17 bases between them. CDR3 DNA: TGTGCCTGGGTGTCAGGTTTCGGCATCCAAGAGACCCAGTACTTC. Its protein product is CAWVSGFGIQETQYF.

The chain links TRBV9 to TRBJ2-5, with D hard to call. With 0 bases removed from V and 4 bases from J, the gap between germline ends came to 10 bases. There are 14 residues in the CDR3. Germline V gene sequence: CDR1 SGDLS, CDR2 YYNGEE. The CDR3 spells CASSVGNSRETQYF. Here the CDR3 DNA reads TGTGCCAGCAGCGTAGGGAACAGCCGAGAGACCCAGTACTTC.

The rearrangement joins TRBV18 to TRBJ2-7; 10 bases align to TRBD1. There are 14 residues in the CDR3. V lost 6 bases, J lost 2 bases, and 4 bases stayed unmatched. The germline V gene encodes CDR1 KGHSH and CDR2 LQKENI. The CDR3 loop is CASSPTGGPYEQYF. The CDR3 coding sequence is TGTGCCAGCTCCCCGACAGGGGGCCCCTACGAGCAGTACTTC. The whole variable domain, remainder taken from reference TRBV18 and TRBJ2-7, is NAGVMQNPRHLVRRRGQEARLRCSPMKGHSHVYWYRQLPEEGLKFMVYLQKENIIDESGMPKERFSAEFPKEGPSILRIQQVVRGDSAAYFCASSPTGGPYEQYFGPGTRLTVT.

This chain joins TRBV5-1 and TRBJ2-2; 8 positions match TRBD1. Germline lookup yields CDR1 SGHRS and CDR2 YFSETQ. This CDR3 has 16 residues. Trimming took 4 bases from V and 2 from J; bases not matched to a gene: 7. CDR3 sequence reads: CASSPRTGLNTGELFF. For the CDR3, the DNA is TGCGCCAGCAGCCCCCGGACAGGGCTAAACACCGGGGAGCTGTTTTTT.